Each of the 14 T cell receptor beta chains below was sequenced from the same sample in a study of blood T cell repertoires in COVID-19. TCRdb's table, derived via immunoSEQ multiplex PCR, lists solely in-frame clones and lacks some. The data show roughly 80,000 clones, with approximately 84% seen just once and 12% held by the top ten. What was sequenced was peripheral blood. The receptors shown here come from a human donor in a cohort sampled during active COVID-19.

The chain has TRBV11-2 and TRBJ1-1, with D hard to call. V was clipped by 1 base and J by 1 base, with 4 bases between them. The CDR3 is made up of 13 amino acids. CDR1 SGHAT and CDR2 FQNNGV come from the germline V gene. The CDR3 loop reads CASSLGQNTEAFF. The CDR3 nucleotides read TGTGCCAGCAGCTTAGGACAGAACACTGAAGCTTTCTTT.

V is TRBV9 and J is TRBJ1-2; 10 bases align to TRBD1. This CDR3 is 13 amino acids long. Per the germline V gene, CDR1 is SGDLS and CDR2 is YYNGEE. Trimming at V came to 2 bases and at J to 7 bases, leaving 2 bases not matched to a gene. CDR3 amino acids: CASSVGQGGGYTF. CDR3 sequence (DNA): TGTGCCAGCAGCGTCGGACAGGGGGGTGGCTACACCTTC.

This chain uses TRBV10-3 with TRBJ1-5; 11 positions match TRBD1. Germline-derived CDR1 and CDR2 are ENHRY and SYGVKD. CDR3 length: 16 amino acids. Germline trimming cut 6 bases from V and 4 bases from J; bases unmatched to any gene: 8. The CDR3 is CAISNSGTGGNQPQHF. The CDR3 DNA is TGTGCCATCAGCAACTCCGGGACAGGGGGTAATCAGCCCCAGCATTTT.

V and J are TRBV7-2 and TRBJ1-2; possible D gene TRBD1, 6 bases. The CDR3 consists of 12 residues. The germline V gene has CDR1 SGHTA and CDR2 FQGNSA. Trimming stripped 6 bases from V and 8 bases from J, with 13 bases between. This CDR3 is CASRSQGNGYTF. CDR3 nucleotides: TGTGCCAGCAGATCCCAGGGGAACGGCTACACCTTC. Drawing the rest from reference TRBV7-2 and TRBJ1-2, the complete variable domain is GAGVSQSPSNKVTEKGKDVELRCDPISGHTALYWYRQSLGQGLEFLIYFQGNSAPDKSGLPSDRFSAERTGGSVSTLTIQRTQQEDSAVYLCASRSQGNGYTFGSGTRLTVV.

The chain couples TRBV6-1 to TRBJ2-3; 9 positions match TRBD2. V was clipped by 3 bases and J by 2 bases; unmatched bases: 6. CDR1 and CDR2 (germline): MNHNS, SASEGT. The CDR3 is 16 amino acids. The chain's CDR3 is CASSDQIAGVTDTQYF. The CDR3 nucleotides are TGTGCCAGCAGTGATCAGATAGCGGGGGTCACAGATACGCAGTATTTT.

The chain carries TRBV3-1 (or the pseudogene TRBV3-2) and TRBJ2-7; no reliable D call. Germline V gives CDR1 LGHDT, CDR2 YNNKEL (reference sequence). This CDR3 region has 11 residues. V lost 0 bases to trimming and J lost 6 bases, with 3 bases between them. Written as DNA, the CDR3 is TGTGCCAGCAGCCAAGAAGCCGAGCAGTACTTC. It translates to CASSQEAEQYF.

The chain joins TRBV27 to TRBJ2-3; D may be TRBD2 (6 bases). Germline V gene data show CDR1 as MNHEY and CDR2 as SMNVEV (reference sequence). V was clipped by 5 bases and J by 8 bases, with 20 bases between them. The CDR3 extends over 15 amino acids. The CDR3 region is CASSGRLGGHGTQYF. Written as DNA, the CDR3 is TGTGCCAGCAGTGGCCGACTAGGTGGGCATGGTACGCAGTATTTT.

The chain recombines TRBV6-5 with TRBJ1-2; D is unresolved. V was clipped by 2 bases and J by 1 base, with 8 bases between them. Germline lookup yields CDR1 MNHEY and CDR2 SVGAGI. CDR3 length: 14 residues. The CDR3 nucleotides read TGTGCCAGCAGTTACAGGGAGCGTAACTATGGCTACACCTTC. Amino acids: CASSYRERNYGYTF.

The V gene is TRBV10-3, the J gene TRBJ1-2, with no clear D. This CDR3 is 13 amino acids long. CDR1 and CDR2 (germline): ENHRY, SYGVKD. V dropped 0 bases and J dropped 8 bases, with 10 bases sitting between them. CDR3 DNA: TGTGCCATCAGTGAGTCGGGCGGGGTCGGCTACACCTTC. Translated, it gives CAISESGGVGYTF.

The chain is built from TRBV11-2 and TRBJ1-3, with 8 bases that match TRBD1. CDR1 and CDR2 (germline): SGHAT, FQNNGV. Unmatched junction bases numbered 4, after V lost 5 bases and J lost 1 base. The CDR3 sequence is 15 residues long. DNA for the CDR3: TGTGCCAGCAGCACCCAGGGGGCTTCTGGAAACACCATATATTTT. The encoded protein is CASSTQGASGNTIYF.

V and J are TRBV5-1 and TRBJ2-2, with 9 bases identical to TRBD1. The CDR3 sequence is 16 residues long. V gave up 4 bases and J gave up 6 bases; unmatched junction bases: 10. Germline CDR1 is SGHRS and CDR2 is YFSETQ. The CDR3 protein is CASSIPRDRVPGELFF. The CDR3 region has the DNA TGCGCCAGCAGCATCCCCCGGGACAGGGTTCCCGGGGAGCTGTTTTTT.

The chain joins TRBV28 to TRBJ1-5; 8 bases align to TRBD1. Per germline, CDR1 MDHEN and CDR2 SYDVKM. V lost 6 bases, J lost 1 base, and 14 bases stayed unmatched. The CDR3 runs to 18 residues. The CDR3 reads CASRAGQGLPWSNQPQHF. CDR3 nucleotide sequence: TGTGCCAGCAGAGCTGGACAGGGCCTTCCCTGGAGCAATCAGCCCCAGCATTTT. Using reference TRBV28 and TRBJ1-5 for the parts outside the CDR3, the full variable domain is DVKVTQSSRYLVKRTGEKVFLECVQDMDHENMFWYRQDPGLGLRLIYFSYDVKMKEKGDIPEGYSVSREKKERFSLILESASTNQTSMYLCASRAGQGLPWSNQPQHFGDGTRLSIL.

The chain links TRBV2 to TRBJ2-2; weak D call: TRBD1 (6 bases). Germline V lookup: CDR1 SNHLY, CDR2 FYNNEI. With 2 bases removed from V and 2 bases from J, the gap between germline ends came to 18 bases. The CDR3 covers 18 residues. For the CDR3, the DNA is TGTGCCAGCAGTGAACTGGGGGCCGCCTACTCTAACACCGGGGAGCTGTTTTTT. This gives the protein CASSELGAAYSNTGELFF.

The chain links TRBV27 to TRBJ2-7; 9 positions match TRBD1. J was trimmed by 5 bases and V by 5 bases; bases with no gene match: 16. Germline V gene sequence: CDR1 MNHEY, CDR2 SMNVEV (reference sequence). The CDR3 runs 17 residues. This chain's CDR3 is CASSVDLPRDRVNEQYF. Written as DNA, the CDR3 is TGTGCCAGCAGTGTCGACCTTCCCCGGGACAGGGTCAACGAGCAGTACTTC.